This T cell receptor (beta chain) was identified during a study of blood T cells in healthy people across ages. This clonotype was counted between two and nine times. The use of a sample-barcoded 5' primer and a J-beta primer mix characterized a second PCR of roughly 6 to 11 cycles. Each CDR3 protein is one row after TCRdb ran MiXCR on the 5' RACE reads. The table lists 1.6 million or so distinct CDR3 sequences, approximately 32% of them singletons. The CDR3 covers 16 residues. Germline lookup yields CDR1 SGHAT and CDR2 FQNNGV. V lost 5 bases and J lost 3, with 14 bases in between. This chain links TRBV11-2 with TRBJ2-6, with TRBD1 as a possible D gene (6 bases). The receptor's source is a woman younger than 45 in good health. The specimen was blood. The CDR3 spells CASSTRQVGGANVLTF. DNA of the CDR3: TGTGCCAGCAGCACCAGACAGGTTGGTGGGGCCAACGTCCTGACTTTC.